One sample yielded the 5 T cell receptor beta chains listed below, sequenced in a study of blood T cell repertoires in COVID-19. Assay: immunoSEQ multiplex PCR; the TCRdb copy retains only in-frame clones and omits some. The table shows 300,000 or so clones, with about 92% occurring only once. Sequenced material: PBMCs or T cells enriched from blood (not recorded which). Receptor source: a man aged 55 to 70 who had recovered from COVID-19.

Concerning this clone: At one end the junction does not follow the germline gene, possibly because of a read error. This chain uses TRBV7-7 with TRBJ2-1; 9 bases agree with TRBD2. The CDR3 covers 15 residues. The germline V gene has CDR1 SSHAT and CDR2 FNYEAQ (reference sequence). The DNA of the CDR3 is TGTGCTAGCAGCCTCCTAGCGGGGCTAGGCAATGAGCAGTTCTTC. It codes for CASSLLAGLGNEQFF.

This rearrangement joins TRBV15 to TRBJ1-4; D unresolved. Germline V gene sequence: CDR1 LNHNV, CDR2 YYDKDF (reference sequence). Trimming took off 6 bases at V and 10 bases at J, with 15 bases between the two ends. This CDR3 region has 13 residues. In DNA, the CDR3 is TGTGCCACCAGTCGCCCGGGGTGGGGAAAACTGTTTTTT. Its translation: CATSRPGWGKLFF.

This chain uses TRBV5-6 with TRBJ2-7; possibly TRBD2 for D (6 bases). Looked up from germline, CDR1 is SGHDT and CDR2 is YYEEEE. V was clipped by 0 bases and J by 4 bases, with 8 bases between them. The CDR3 runs to 13 residues. The CDR3: CASSLGGLYEQYF. CDR3 sequence (DNA): TGTGCCAGCAGCTTGGGAGGACTATACGAGCAGTACTTC.

The chain links TRBV19 to TRBJ2-3; possibly TRBD1 for D (5 bases). The V end was cut by 6 bases, the J end by 1 base, with 20 bases between. This CDR3 spans 17 amino acids. Looked up from germline, CDR1 is LNHDA and CDR2 is SQIVND (reference sequence). This CDR3 is CASRSRQSAAGTDTQYF. DNA for the CDR3: TGTGCCAGTAGGTCCCGACAGTCGGCCGCCGGCACAGATACGCAGTATTTT.

The chain carries TRBV11-1 and TRBJ1-6; perhaps TRBD1 as D (5 bases). Germline loops: CDR1 SGHAT, CDR2 FQDESV (reference sequence). This CDR3 region has 16 residues. Trimming shortened V by 2 bases and J by 0 bases, and 8 bases separated the two germline ends. The CDR3 loop reads CASSLQGGSYNSPLHF. CDR3 in DNA: TGTGCCAGCAGCTTACAGGGTGGCTCCTATAATTCACCCCTCCACTTT.